This TCR beta chain was profiled in a study of CD8 T cells in ankylosing spondylitis. TCRdb called the 5' RACE reads again in MiXCR, with one record for every CDR3 protein. This repertoire shows approximately 210,000 distinct CDR3 sequences, over 10% found once; its top ten account for approximately 15%. This clonotype appeared many times. CDR1 and CDR2 from the germline V gene are MRHNA and SNTAGT. The CDR3 spans 13 residues. Trimming took off 3 bases at V and 4 bases at J, with 10 bases between the two ends. The V call is TRBV6-4, the J call TRBJ2-7; D gene ambiguous. This sequence originates from a male donor with ankylosing spondylitis or in good health (not recorded which). Material: blood, either unsorted or a sorted T cell fraction (not recorded which). The CDR3 region is CASSEGPLYEQYF. CDR3 DNA sequence: TGTGCCAGCAGTGAAGGACCTTTGTACGAGCAGTACTTC.